What follows are 22 T cell receptor beta chains derived from one specimen sequenced in a study of blood T cell repertoires in COVID-19. Using immunoSEQ multiplex PCR, the repertoire was profiled, and TCRdb retains in-frame clones only, with some absent. The sample has tens of thousands of clones, approximately 74% seen once; the top ten hold 10%. Sequencing was done on a sample of peripheral blood. The receptors shown here come from a man between 70 and 80 years old with COVID-19, enrolled during active disease.

This clone was counted only a few times. The chain carries TRBV24-1 and TRBJ2-3; 15 bases fit TRBD2. CDR3 length equals 15 residues. V shed 9 bases, J shed 5 bases, and the junction held 5 bases outside the gene matches. Germline assignment: CDR1 KGHDR and CDR2 SFDVKD. The CDR3 sequence is CATGTSGGFRDTQYF. As DNA, the CDR3 is TGTGCCACCGGGACTAGCGGGGGGTTTAGAGATACGCAGTATTTT.

This chain connects TRBV28 to TRBJ1-2, with D hard to call. Germline V gives CDR1 MDHEN, CDR2 SYDVKM. CDR3 length: 14 amino acids. V was clipped by 2 bases and J by 4 bases, with 11 bases between them. The CDR3 loop is CASSLDPGSYGYTF. CDR3 nucleotide sequence: TGTGCCAGCAGTTTAGATCCGGGATCCTATGGCTACACCTTC.

Here the CDR3 reads CASSAYGTSGGSSSYNEQFF. CDR3 nucleotide sequence: TGTGCCAGCAGTGCCTACGGGACTAGCGGGGGGTCAAGCTCCTACAATGAGCAGTTCTTC. This sequence joins TRBV6-2 or TRBV6-3 and TRBJ2-1, with TRBD2 matching over 15 bases. V lost 5 bases, J lost 0 bases, and 11 bases stayed unmatched. CDR3 length: 20 amino acids. The germline V gene encodes CDR1 MNHEY and CDR2 SVGEGT.

The V gene is TRBV6-5, the J gene TRBJ2-1; 11 positions agree with TRBD2. The CDR3 totals 15 residues. The V gene end was trimmed by 6 bases and the J gene end by 6 bases; junction bases not matched to a gene: 7. Per germline, CDR1 MNHEY and CDR2 SVGAGI. CDR3 protein: CASRMIAGGPNEQFF. CDR3 DNA: TGTGCCAGCAGAATGATAGCGGGAGGGCCCAATGAGCAGTTCTTC.

The rearrangement uses TRBV27 and TRBJ2-7; possible D gene TRBD2, 6 bases. This CDR3 is 15 amino acids long. CDR1 and CDR2 (germline): MNHEY, SMNVEV (reference sequence). V lost 0 bases to trimming and J lost 3 bases, with 12 bases between them. The CDR3 loop is CASSLSFLGGYEQYF. The CDR3 nucleotides are TGTGCCAGCAGTTTATCCTTTTTGGGGGGCTACGAGCAGTACTTC.

This chain joins TRBV5-5 and TRBJ2-7; a weak D match, TRBD1 (6 bases). The CDR3 is made up of 12 amino acids. V gave up 0 bases and J gave up 5 bases, with 6 bases separating them. CDR1 SGHKS and CDR2 YYEKEE come from the germline V gene (reference sequence). DNA of the CDR3: TGTGCCAGCAGCTTGGGGGGGCACGAGCAGTACTTC. Protein sequence: CASSLGGHEQYF. Together with reference TRBV5-5 and TRBJ2-7, the CDR3 gives the full variable domain: DAGVTQSPTHLIKTRGQQVTLRCSPISGHKSVSWYQQVLGQGPQFIFQYYEKEERGRGNFPDRFSARQFPNYSSELNVNALLLGDSALYLCASSLGGHEQYFGPGTRLTVT.

The chain has TRBV29-1 and TRBJ1-3; D is unclear. Trimming pared 4 bases from V and 0 bases from J, leaving 7 bases between. Germline CDR1 reads SQVTM; CDR2 reads ANQGSEA. The CDR3 runs 13 residues. The CDR3 DNA follows: TGCAGCGTTGCCGCTAACTCTGGAAACACCATATATTTT. Translation gives CSVAANSGNTIYF.

The gene calls are TRBV29-1 and TRBJ1-2; 12 bases match TRBD1. The CDR3 sequence is 14 residues long. V gave up 5 bases and J gave up 4 bases; unmatched junction bases: 5. Germline V gene lookup returns CDR1 SQVTM and CDR2 ANQGSEA. CDR3 protein: CSVTGTGGSYGYTF. Here the CDR3 DNA reads TGCAGCGTTACCGGGACAGGGGGCAGCTATGGCTACACCTTC.

The J gene is TRBJ1-5, the V gene TRBV19; 8 nucleotides line up with TRBD1. The V and J ends lost 5 bases and 2 bases, in that order; junction bases with no gene match: 8. This CDR3 has 16 amino acids. CDR1 and CDR2 from the germline V gene are LNHDA and SQIVND (reference sequence). The CDR3 sequence is CASSLTGVRGNQPQHF. The CDR3 DNA reads TGTGCCAGTAGTCTGACAGGGGTACGGGGCAATCAGCCCCAGCATTTT. Full variable domain (missing parts from reference TRBV19 and TRBJ1-5): DGGITQSPKYLFRKEGQNVTLSCEQNLNHDAMYWYRQDPGQGLRLIYYSQIVNDFQKGDIAEGYSVSREKKESFPLTVTSAQKNPTAFYLCASSLTGVRGNQPQHFGDGTRLSIL.

J is TRBJ2-7 and V is TRBV10-3; 10 bases map to TRBD1. The CDR3 is 12 amino acids. V trimming: 9 bases; J trimming: 4 bases; junction bases outside the gene matches: 3. Per the germline V gene, CDR1 is ENHRY and CDR2 is SYGVKD. Written as DNA, the CDR3 is TGTGCCATGCGGACAGGGGGTTACGAGCAGTACTTC. Translation: CAMRTGGYEQYF.

J is TRBJ1-3 and V is TRBV28; maybe TRBD1 (6 bases). Trimming cost V 3 bases and J 3 bases, with 12 bases left between them. From germline, CDR1 is MDHEN and CDR2 SYDVKM. This CDR3 region has 15 residues. The CDR3 DNA reads TGTGCCAGCAGTTTGACAGGATCGTTTGGAAACACCATATATTTT. It encodes CASSLTGSFGNTIYF.

The CDR3 loop reads CATQTGSSGNTIYF. The CDR3 DNA reads as TGTGCCACTCAGACAGGGAGCTCTGGAAACACCATATATTTT. This chain links TRBV7-9 with TRBJ1-3, with 7 positions matching TRBD1. CDR3 length: 14 amino acids. Germline V CDR1 and CDR2: SEHNR, FQNEAQ (reference sequence). After removal of 10 bases from V and 0 bases from J, the junction contained 6 bases not matched to a gene.

The chain employs TRBV12-3 or TRBV12-4 and TRBJ1-4, with D possibly being TRBD1 (6 bases). V was clipped by 3 bases and J by 14 bases, with 10 bases between them. This CDR3 is 11 amino acids long. The CDR3 region is CASSFAGQLFF. DNA of the CDR3: TGTGCCAGCAGTTTTGCTGGACAGCTGTTTTTT.

The chain is built from TRBV19 and TRBJ2-1; D is unresolved. V lost 1 base and J lost 2, with 9 bases in between. CDR3 length: 15 residues. CDR1 is LNHDA and CDR2 is SQIVND in the germline V gene (reference sequence). The CDR3 DNA follows: TGTGCCAGTAGTATAGGGCCTGGCCCCTACAATGAGCAGTTCTTC. Translation: CASSIGPGPYNEQFF.

This clone was detected only once. The chain combines TRBV28 with TRBJ1-5; 7 bases align to TRBD1. The V gene's germline CDR1 is MDHEN and CDR2 SYDVKM. The CDR3 length is 18 residues. V shed 4 bases and J 0 bases; nucleotides not matched to a gene: 12. CDR3 sequence: CASSSIDRDGDSNQPQHF. The DNA of the CDR3 is TGTGCCAGCAGTTCCATCGACAGGGATGGGGATAGCAATCAGCCCCAGCATTTT.

This clone was seen many times. J is TRBJ2-7 and V is TRBV18; TRBD1 is a possible D gene (6 bases). Trimming removed 8 bases from V and 2 bases from J, with 13 bases in between. Germline V gene sequence: CDR1 KGHSH, CDR2 LQKENI. CDR3 length: 13 residues. The CDR3 DNA follows: TGTGCCAGCACGAGGACAGCTGCCTACGAGCAGTACTTC. Amino acid sequence: CASTRTAAYEQYF.

CDR3 bases: TGTGCCAGCAGTCCGGGGACGGGGGGCGTCTACGAGCAGTACTTC. Translating gives CASSPGTGGVYEQYF. The chain carries TRBV6-6 and TRBJ2-7, with D perhaps TRBD2 (7 bases). Trimming took off 5 bases at V and 3 bases at J, with 17 bases between the two ends. Germline loops: CDR1 MNHNY, CDR2 SVGAGI (reference sequence). The CDR3 runs 15 residues.

V is TRBV3-1 (or the pseudogene TRBV3-2) and J is TRBJ2-1, with 7 bases identical to TRBD2. Germline V gene sequence: CDR1 LGHDT, CDR2 YNNKEL (reference sequence). The CDR3 runs to 15 residues. Trimming removed 4 bases from V and 7 bases from J; junction bases left unmatched: 10. The CDR3 is CASSRAGLDGNEQFF. CDR3 coding DNA: TGTGCCAGCAGCCGAGCGGGGTTAGACGGGAATGAGCAGTTCTTC.

The rearrangement joins TRBV6-2 or TRBV6-3 to TRBJ2-7; 8 bases map to TRBD1. CDR1 and CDR2 from the germline V gene are MNHEY and SVGEGT. The CDR3 extends over 15 amino acids. Trimming cost V 2 bases and J 2 bases; bases outside gene matches: 5. CDR3 region: CASSYPTGETYEQYF. CDR3 in DNA: TGTGCCAGCAGTTACCCGACAGGGGAAACCTACGAGCAGTACTTC.

This sequence joins TRBV15 and TRBJ2-3, with 9 nucleotides matching TRBD2. The germline V gene encodes CDR1 LNHNV and CDR2 YYDKDF (reference sequence). V trimming: 0 bases; J trimming: 4 bases; junction bases outside the gene matches: 20. The CDR3 covers 21 residues. This CDR3 reads CATSRDLRVAGAHGDADTQYF. CDR3 DNA: TGTGCCACCAGCAGAGACCTCCGGGTAGCGGGAGCCCACGGAGATGCAGATACGCAGTATTTT.

The chain joins TRBV30 to TRBJ1-6; D may be TRBD1 (5 bases). Germline CDR1 GTSNPN, CDR2 SVGIG (reference sequence). This CDR3 spans 13 amino acids. Trimming cost V 7 bases and J 6 bases, with 13 bases left between them. The CDR3 loop is CASGTASNSPLHF. The CDR3 DNA reads as TGTGCCTCCGGGACTGCCTCTAATTCACCCCTCCACTTT. The complete variable domain, with remaining parts taken from reference TRBV30 and TRBJ1-6, reads SQTIHQWPATLVQPVGSPLSLECTVEGTSNPNLYWYRQAAGRGLQLLFYSVGIGQISSEVPQNLSASRPQDRQFILSSKKLLLSDSGFYLCASGTASNSPLHFGNGTRLTVT.

V is TRBV2 and J is TRBJ2-7; 7 nucleotides agree with TRBD1. The CDR3 totals 13 residues. Germline CDR1 SNHLY, CDR2 FYNNEI. Trimming cost V 4 bases and J 3 bases; bases outside gene matches: 3. The DNA of the CDR3 is TGTGCCAGCAGTGGACAGGGCCGCTACGAGCAGTACTTC. Translated, it gives CASSGQGRYEQYF.